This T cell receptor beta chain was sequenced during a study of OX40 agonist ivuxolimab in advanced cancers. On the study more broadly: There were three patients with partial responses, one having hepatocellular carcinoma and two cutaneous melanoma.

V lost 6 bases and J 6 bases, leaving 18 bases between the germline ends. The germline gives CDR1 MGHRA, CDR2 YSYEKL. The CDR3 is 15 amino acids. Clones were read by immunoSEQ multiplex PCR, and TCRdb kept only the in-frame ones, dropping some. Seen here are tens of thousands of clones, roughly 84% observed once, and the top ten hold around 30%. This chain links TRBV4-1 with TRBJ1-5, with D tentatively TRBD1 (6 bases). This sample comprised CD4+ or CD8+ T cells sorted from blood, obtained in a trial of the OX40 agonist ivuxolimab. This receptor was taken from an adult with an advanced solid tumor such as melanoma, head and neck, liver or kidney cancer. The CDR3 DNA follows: TGCGCCAGCAGTCACTTTATGGGGGGCCCTCAGCCCCAGCATTTT. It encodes CASSHFMGGPQPQHF.